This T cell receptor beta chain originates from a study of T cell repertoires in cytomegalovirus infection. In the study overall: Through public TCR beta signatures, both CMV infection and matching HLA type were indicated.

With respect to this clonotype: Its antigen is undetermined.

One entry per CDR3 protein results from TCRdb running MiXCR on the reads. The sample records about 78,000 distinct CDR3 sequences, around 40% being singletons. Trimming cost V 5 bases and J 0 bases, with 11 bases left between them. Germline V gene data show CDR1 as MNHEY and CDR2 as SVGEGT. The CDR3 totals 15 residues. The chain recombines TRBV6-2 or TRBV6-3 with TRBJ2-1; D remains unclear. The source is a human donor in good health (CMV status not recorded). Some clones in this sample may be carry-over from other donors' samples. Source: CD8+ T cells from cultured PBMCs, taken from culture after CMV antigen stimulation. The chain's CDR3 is CASSMTPSSYNEQFF. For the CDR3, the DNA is TGTGCCAGCAGTATGACTCCCAGCTCCTACAATGAGCAGTTCTTC.